This TCR beta chain comes out of a study of T cell changes during pregnancy in multiple sclerosis. V shed 6 bases and J shed 5 bases, with 10 bases lying between them. CDR1 SNHLY and CDR2 FYNNEI come from the germline V gene. CDR3 length equals 12 residues. This clone showed up just once. Libraries were prepared by immunoSEQ multiplex PCR; TCRdb keeps only in-frame clonotypes and omits some of them. This sample carries tens of thousands of clones, nearly 95% of them seen once, and the ten largest clones take approximately 0.27%. The TCR comes from a female donor with multiple sclerosis, enrolled in a pregnancy study. The material was CD4+ T cells from peripheral blood mononuclear cells, obtained in the second trimester of pregnancy. This chain links TRBV2 with TRBJ1-2; D unresolved. The CDR3 spells CASSESIYGYTF. CDR3 DNA sequence: TGTGCCAGCAGCGAAAGCATTTATGGCTACACCTTC.